The 22 T cell receptor beta chains below come from one sample, sequenced in a study of beta chain features in type 1 diabetes. Of the isolated RNA, all was reverse transcribed, and so the sequenced material was expressed TCRB transcripts. Method: immunoSEQ multiplex PCR; TCRdb's copy keeps in-frame clones and lacks some. The sample gives about 360,000 clones, roughly 12% of which show up once; approximately 0.015% is in the top ten. Sample: naive CD4+ T cells from blood. These receptors came from a man between 18 and 29 years old in good health.

This chain's CDR3 is CAWSTGISPLHF. The CDR3, as DNA: TGTGCCTGGAGTACCGGGATTTCACCCCTCCACTTT. V is TRBV30 and J is TRBJ1-6; D is uncertain. The CDR3 is 12 residues long. V was shortened by 2 bases and J by 9 bases, with 8 bases between the two germline ends. The germline CDR1 and CDR2 sequences are GTSNPN and SVGIG (reference sequence).

This sequence joins TRBV28 and TRBJ1-6; D is unclear. There are 13 residues in the CDR3. V was clipped by 3 bases and J by 9 bases, with 9 bases between them. Germline V lookup: CDR1 MDHEN, CDR2 SYDVKM. The CDR3 is CASSFGWVSPLHF. For the CDR3, the DNA is TGTGCCAGCAGTTTCGGGTGGGTTTCACCCCTCCACTTT.

This clone was counted between two and nine times. Written as DNA, the CDR3 is TGCGCCAGCAGCCAAGGGGCGTATTTCACCGGGGAGCTGTTTTTT. Its translation: CASSQGAYFTGELFF. This chain links TRBV4-3 with TRBJ2-2; D uncertain. V was cut by 1 base and J by 4 bases, with 10 bases left in between. The CDR3 consists of 15 residues. The V gene's germline CDR1 is LGHNA and CDR2 YSLEER.

This clone was picked up a small number of times. V usage is TRBV29-1 and J usage is TRBJ1-5; D may be TRBD1 (5 bases). CDR1 is SQVTM and CDR2 is ANQGSEA in the germline V gene. The length of the CDR3 is 13 residues. Trimming removed 1 base from V and 9 bases from J, with 13 bases in between. The CDR3 DNA is TGCAGCGTTGAAGTTTACCAGGGTAGGCCCCAGCATTTT. Protein sequence: CSVEVYQGRPQHF.

This chain connects TRBV7-2 to TRBJ2-1, with D maybe TRBD2 (7 bases). Trimming left V 6 bases short and J 5 bases short, with 17 bases between. Germline CDR1 reads SGHTA; CDR2 reads FQGNSA. The CDR3 runs to 15 residues. The CDR3 nucleotides read TGTGCCAGCAGTAGGGGGGGGGCGAGTAACAATGAGCAGTTCTTC. This translates into CASSRGGASNNEQFF.

This clone came up a few times. The rearrangement links TRBV5-4 to TRBJ2-5, with D hard to call. The end of the DNA aligns better with TRBJ2-7, so the J call may be wrong. CDR3 size: 12 residues. Germline V lookup: CDR1 SGHNT, CDR2 YYREEE (reference sequence). The CDR3 nucleotides read TGTGCCAGCAGCTCCTACGACTACGAGCAGTACTTC. It specifies CASSSYDYEQYF.

This clone turned up a few times. The rearrangement links TRBV18 to TRBJ2-1; weak D call: TRBD2 (6 bases). The CDR3 runs 16 residues. Germline assignment: CDR1 KGHSH and CDR2 LQKENI. V was cut by 4 bases and J by 3 bases, with 16 bases left in between. This CDR3 reads CASSQIGTGIYNEQFF. The CDR3, as DNA: TGTGCCAGCTCACAAATCGGGACTGGGATCTACAATGAGCAGTTCTTC.

On this clone itself: One end of the junction varies from germline; a read error may be responsible. The chain recombines TRBV5-1 with TRBJ2-7, with D perhaps matching TRBD1 (5 bases). CDR1 is SGHRS, CDR2 YFSETQ, per germline. CDR3 length: 14 amino acids. In DNA, the CDR3 is TGCGCCAGCAACTTGGGGCATTACTCCTACGAGCAGTACTTC. Protein product: CASNLGHYSYEQYF. The full variable domain, with the rest looked up from reference TRBV5-1 and TRBJ2-7, is KAGVTQTPRYLIKTRGQQVTLSCSPISGHRSVSWYQQTPGQGLQFLFEYFSETQRNKGNFPGRFSGRQFSNSRSEMNVSTLELGDSALYLCASNLGHYSYEQYFGPGTRLTVT.

This clone was detected a few times. The rearrangement joins TRBV4-3 to TRBJ1-1, with unresolved D. V was pared by 0 bases and J by 7 bases, with 12 bases between. This CDR3 comprises 14 residues. Germline V gives CDR1 LGHNA, CDR2 YSLEER. CDR3 protein: CASSQDLSSGEAFF. DNA of the CDR3: TGCGCCAGCAGCCAAGATCTCTCCAGCGGTGAAGCTTTCTTT.

This clone was seen more than once but under ten times. Other DNA sequences of this sample code for an identical CDR3. The V gene is TRBV27, the J gene TRBJ2-7; TRBD1 might be the D (5 bases). CDR1 and CDR2 (germline): MNHEY, SMNVEV (reference sequence). Deletions cut 0 bases from V and 2 bases from J, with 8 bases between. CDR3 size: 14 residues. The CDR3 loop reads CASSLSGRAYEQYF. The CDR3 DNA is TGTGCCAGCAGTTTATCTGGCAGGGCCTACGAGCAGTACTTC.

The rearrangement links TRBV4-1 to TRBJ1-5, with a weak D call TRBD1 (6 bases). The CDR3 has 16 amino acids. CDR1 MGHRA and CDR2 YSYEKL come from the germline V gene. Trimming took off 1 base at V and 6 bases at J, with 16 bases between the two ends. CDR3 residues: CASSQGGPAGVQPQHF. In DNA, the CDR3 is TGCGCCAGCAGCCAAGGTGGACCCGCAGGGGTTCAGCCCCAGCATTTT.

The rearrangement links TRBV7-8 to TRBJ2-7, with D maybe TRBD2 (5 bases). CDR1 is SGHVS and CDR2 is FQNEAQ in the germline V gene. This CDR3 is 14 amino acids long. Between the trimmed V and J ends, which lost 3 bases and 0 bases, there was a span of 9 bases. The chain's CDR3 is CASSFGGYSYEQYF. The CDR3 DNA reads as TGTGCCAGCAGCTTCGGAGGATACTCCTACGAGCAGTACTTC.

This clone was seen a few times. V gene TRBV7-3 combines with J gene TRBJ2-3, with TRBD1 matching 11 bases. CDR3 length: 16 amino acids. Germline V gene data show CDR1 as SGHTA and CDR2 as FQGTGA. V lost 5 bases, J lost 2 bases, and 6 bases stayed unmatched. The CDR3 reads CASSVVGQGATDTQYF. In DNA, the CDR3 is TGTGCCAGCAGCGTAGTTGGACAGGGGGCCACAGATACGCAGTATTTT.

This clone has just a few counts. The chain has TRBV7-2 and TRBJ2-7; no clear D. This CDR3 is 14 amino acids long. Trimming removed 5 bases at V and 0 bases at J, with 11 bases between. CDR1 SGHTA and CDR2 FQGNSA come from the germline V gene. The CDR3 loop is CASSPTVLSYEQYF. The CDR3 DNA sequence: TGTGCCAGCAGCCCGACTGTGCTCTCCTACGAGCAGTACTTC. Using reference TRBV7-2 and TRBJ2-7 for the parts outside the CDR3, the full variable domain is GAGVSQSPSNKVTEKGKDVELRCDPISGHTALYWYRQSLGQGLEFLIYFQGNSAPDKSGLPSDRFSAERTGGSVSTLTIQRTQQEDSAVYLCASSPTVLSYEQYFGPGTRLTVT.

This clone was counted a few times. CDR3 DNA: TGTGCCAGCAGCCCTAGCGGGAGTTTCTACAATGAGCAGTTCTTC. Protein product: CASSPSGSFYNEQFF. This rearrangement joins TRBV14 to TRBJ2-1; 10 bases agree with TRBD2. Trimming at V came to 4 bases and at J to 3 bases, leaving 3 bases not matched to a gene. The CDR3 is 15 residues long. CDR1 is SGHDN, CDR2 FVKESK, per germline.

The chain uses TRBV2 and TRBJ2-1; weak D call: TRBD1 (5 bases). CDR1 is SNHLY, CDR2 FYNNEI, per germline. The CDR3 is 12 residues long. Trimming pared 7 bases from V and 8 bases from J, leaving 12 bases between. CDR3 sequence reads: CASNSGWDEQFF. CDR3 nucleotides: TGTGCCAGCAATTCAGGGTGGGATGAGCAGTTCTTC. Supplemented by reference TRBV2 and TRBJ2-1, the full variable domain reads EPEVTQTPSHQVTQMGQEVILRCVPISNHLYFYWYRQILGQKVEFLVSFYNNEISEKSEIFDDQFSVERPDGSNFTLKIRSTKLEDSAMYFCASNSGWDEQFFGPGTRLTVL.

The CDR3 region has the DNA TGTGCCAGCGTCCCCCGGGAGGTCACAGATACGCAGTATTTT. Translating gives CASVPREVTDTQYF. The V gene is TRBV7-2, the J gene TRBJ2-3; 7 bases match TRBD2. The V segment lost 8 bases and the J segment 2 bases; nucleotides outside the gene matches: 7. The CDR3 sequence is 14 residues long. From germline, CDR1 is SGHTA and CDR2 FQGNSA.

This clone has just one count. This rearrangement joins TRBV28 to TRBJ1-2; 8 bases agree with TRBD1. The germline gives CDR1 MDHEN, CDR2 SYDVKM. The CDR3 consists of 18 residues. V gave up 6 bases and J gave up 0 bases; unmatched junction bases: 15. The CDR3 reads CASRDGQGFVGANYGYTF. The CDR3 coding sequence is TGTGCCAGCAGGGACGGACAGGGCTTTGTGGGGGCTAACTATGGCTACACCTTC.

This chain joins TRBV7-2 and TRBJ2-7; possible D gene TRBD2, 7 bases. V was trimmed by 0 bases and J by 4 bases, leaving 13 bases between them. The CDR3 contains 15 residues. CDR1 is SGHTA, CDR2 FQGNSA, per germline. As DNA, the CDR3 is TGTGCCAGCAGCTTAGCTGGGGGGGCCCAGTACGAGCAGTACTTC. Translating it yields CASSLAGGAQYEQYF.

V and J are TRBV11-3 and TRBJ2-2; perhaps TRBD2 as D (7 bases). This CDR3 has 16 amino acids. CDR1 and CDR2 from the germline V gene are SGHNT and YENEEA. V was pared by 5 bases and J by 6 bases, with 19 bases between. The CDR3 DNA reads as TGTGCCAGCAGCCCCGGGTGGGGGGGCCCCGCCGGGGAGCTGTTTTTT. It encodes CASSPGWGGPAGELFF.

The chain couples TRBV5-1 to TRBJ2-2; weak D call: TRBD1 (5 bases). The CDR3 spans 15 residues. Germline V gene data show CDR1 as SGHRS and CDR2 as YFSETQ. Trimming took 6 bases from V and 0 from J, leaving 12 bases between them. The CDR3 is CASKRTTPNTGELFF. CDR3 nucleotides: TGCGCCAGCAAACGGACAACACCGAACACCGGGGAGCTGTTTTTT. The variable domain in full, completed from reference TRBV5-1 and TRBJ2-2, reads KAGVTQTPRYLIKTRGQQVTLSCSPISGHRSVSWYQQTPGQGLQFLFEYFSETQRNKGNFPGRFSGRQFSNSRSEMNVSTLELGDSALYLCASKRTTPNTGELFFGEGSRLTVL.

This clone was recorded a few times. The chain has TRBV7-2 and TRBJ1-1, with 7 bases that match TRBD1. With 4 bases clipped from V and 4 bases from J, the junction kept 3 bases outside the gene matches. The CDR3 length is 13 residues. Per germline, CDR1 SGHTA and CDR2 FQGNSA. The CDR3: CASSSGQATEAFF. The CDR3 nucleotides are TGTGCCAGCAGCTCAGGACAGGCCACTGAAGCTTTCTTT. The full variable domain, in which reference TRBV7-2 and TRBJ1-1 provide the parts outside the CDR3, is GAGVSQSPSNKVTEKGKDVELRCDPISGHTALYWYRQSLGQGLEFLIYFQGNSAPDKSGLPSDRFSAERTGGSVSTLTIQRTQQEDSAVYLCASSSGQATEAFFGQGTRLTVV.